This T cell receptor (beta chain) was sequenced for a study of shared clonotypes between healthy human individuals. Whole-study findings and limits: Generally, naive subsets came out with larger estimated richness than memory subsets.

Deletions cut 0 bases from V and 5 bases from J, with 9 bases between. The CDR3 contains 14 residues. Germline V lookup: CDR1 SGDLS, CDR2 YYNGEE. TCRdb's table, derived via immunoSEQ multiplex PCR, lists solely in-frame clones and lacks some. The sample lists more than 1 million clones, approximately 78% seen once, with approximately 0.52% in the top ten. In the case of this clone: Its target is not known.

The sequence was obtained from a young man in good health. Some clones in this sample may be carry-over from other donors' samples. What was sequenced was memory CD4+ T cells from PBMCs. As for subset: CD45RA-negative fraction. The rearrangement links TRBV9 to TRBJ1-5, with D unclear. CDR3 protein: CASSVDGRDQPQHF. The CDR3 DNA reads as TGTGCCAGCAGCGTAGACGGGAGGGATCAGCCCCAGCATTTT.